This is a list of T cell receptor beta chains from one sample in a study of tumor-infiltrating T cells and Merkel cell polyomavirus. The data were produced by immunoSEQ multiplex PCR, yet TCRdb's version contains in-frame clones alone and is incomplete. The table lists some 25,000 clones, approximately 90% of them singletons. Sequences were obtained from lymph node tissue. The receptors shown here come from a man aged 50-59 years with Merkel cell carcinoma. Both conserved end residues are part of each CDR3. D genes are given only for firm matches. Size is omitted from some rows. Given values are once, few, many or a class for expanded clones.

clone size	V gene	D gene	J gene	CDR3 DNA	CDR3 protein
NA	TRBV11-2	NA	TRBJ2-7	TGTGCCAGCAGCTTTGTGGGGTCAGACGGGGGGCAGTACTTC	CASSFVGSDGGQYF
NA	TRBV7-3	NA	TRBJ1-1	TGTGCCAGCAGCTTAGCACCGAGGAACACTGAAGCTTTCTTT	CASSLAPRNTEAFF
NA	TRBV7-3	NA	TRBJ1-2	TGTGCCAGCAGCCTGACACCCGACCAACAGGGCTACACCTTC	CASSLTPDQQGYTF
once	TRBV7-2	TRBD2	TRBJ2-7	TGTGCCAGCAGCTTAGGGGCTAGCGGGGGGCTGGATAACGAGCAGTACTTC	CASSLGASGGLDNEQYF
NA	TRBV7-9	TRBD2	TRBJ2-7	TGTGCCAGCAGCAAGACTAGCGGGGGTTACGAGCAGTACTTC	CASSKTSGGYEQYF
NA	TRBV5-6	NA	TRBJ1-1	TGTGCCAGCAGCTGGGGACTTGACACTGAAGCTTTCTTT	CASSWGLDTEAFF
few	TRBV7-3	NA	TRBJ1-6	TGTGCCAGCAGCCCACTTACAGGGAAGAACTATAATTCACCCCTCCACTTT	CASSPLTGKNYNSPLHF
NA	TRBV27	NA	TRBJ2-2	TGTGCCAGCAGTTTAACCGGTGACACCGGGGAGCTGTTTTTT	CASSLTGDTGELFF
NA	TRBV7-9	NA	TRBJ2-6	TGTGCCAGCAGCTTAGCGTCGGGGTCTGGGGCCAACGTCCTGACTTTC	CASSLASGSGANVLTF
NA	TRBV10-2	NA	TRBJ1-6	TGCGCCACCGCGAGCGGGTTTTCCTATAATTCACCCCTCCACTTT	CATASGFSYNSPLHF
NA	TRBV6-6	TRBD1	TRBJ2-7	TGTGCCAGCAATCCCAGGGGACAGGAGAGCTCCTACGAGCAGTACTTC	CASNPRGQESSYEQYF
NA	TRBV6-6	TRBD2	TRBJ2-7	TGTGCCAGCAGTCTCATAGCGGGAGTGTCCGAGCAGTACTTC	CASSLIAGVSEQYF
NA	TRBV6-5	NA	TRBJ1-1	TGTGCCAGCAGTTACTCGGGCAGCCTTGGGACTGAAGCTTTCTTT	CASSYSGSLGTEAFF
once	TRBV11-3	TRBD1	TRBJ2-5	TGTGCCAGCAGCTTCGACAGGGAAGAGACCCAGTACTTC	CASSFDREETQYF
NA	TRBV28	NA	TRBJ1-1	TGTGCCAGCAGGTCCGGGGTGGTCCTTGAAGCTTTCTTT	CASRSGVVLEAFF
NA	TRBV10-2	NA	TRBJ2-1	TGCGCCAGCAGTGAACAGGGCAATGAGCAGTTCTTC	CASSEQGNEQFF
NA	TRBV7-6	TRBD2	TRBJ2-7	TGTGCCAGCAGCCCAACTAGCGGTGGGAACGAGCAGTACTTC	CASSPTSGGNEQYF
NA	TRBV28	TRBD1	TRBJ1-1	TGTGCCAGCAGCAATAGGGGGACAGCTGAAGCTTTCTTT	CASSNRGTAEAFF
NA	TRBV7-2	TRBD2	TRBJ2-5	TGTGCCAGCACCTGGACGGGGGGGGGCCAAGAGACCCAGTACTTC	CASTWTGGGQETQYF
NA	TRBV28	NA	TRBJ1-4	TGTGCCAGCACCTACGACGTGTCGGGTGAAAAACTGTTTTTT	CASTYDVSGEKLFF
NA	TRBV15	TRBD1	TRBJ1-1	TGTGCCACCAGCCCCGGGACAGGGGGCAGTGGGAACACTGAAGCTTTCTTT	CATSPGTGGSGNTEAFF
NA	TRBV28	NA	TRBJ1-2	TGTGCCAGCAGTCTTATACGGGACACCGCCAAAAGAGACACCTTC	CASSLIRDTAKRDTF
once	TRBV7-8	TRBD1	TRBJ2-5	TGTGCCAGCAGCTTAGGACACAGGGGTCTGAGGGAGACCCAGTACTTC	CASSLGHRGLRETQYF
NA	TRBV13	TRBD1	TRBJ2-7	TGTGCCAGCAGCCTTGGACAGGGTCGGAGAGAGCAGTACTTC	CASSLGQGRREQYF
NA	TRBV19	TRBD2	TRBJ2-1	TGTGCCAGTAGTTTGGGACTAGCCAATGAGCAGTTCTTC	CASSLGLANEQFF
NA	TRBV27	NA	TRBJ2-7	TGTGCCAGCAGTTTGGGGCAGAATTACGAGCAGTACTTC	CASSLGQNYEQYF